This T cell receptor beta chain was profiled in a study of T cell clonality in common variable immunodeficiency. Study findings and constraints: Fewer deletions and N-nucleotide insertions were reportedly seen in common variable immunodeficiency TCR beta sequences.

Donors gave roughly 5 to 8 ml heparinized peripheral whole blood. This clone was seen at least ten times. The antigen is not known. The CDR3 end lies 3 residues beyond the end of the read and is filled in from the germline J gene. Profiling relied on immunoSEQ multiplex PCR, and the TCRdb table lists in-frame clones only, not all of them. The data show about 17,000 clones, with none appearing a single time. This CDR3 has 15 residues. Germline V gives CDR1 DFQATT, CDR2 SNEGSKA (reference sequence). V dropped 1 base and J dropped 7; count of bases not matched to a gene: 11. Sequencing was performed on peripheral blood mononuclear cells. This sequence originates from a human donor with common variable immunodeficiency. This chain uses TRBV20-1 with TRBJ1-1; 8 nucleotides agree with TRBD1. The CDR3 DNA, read in part, is TGCAGTGCTAGAGTTACTTCAGGGGGCGGAGGTGAA. Residues: CSARVTSGGGGE. The complete CDR3 reads CSARVTSGGGGEAFF.